The 21 T cell receptor beta chains below were found in one sample sequenced in a study of blood T cell repertoires in COVID-19. Here immunoSEQ multiplex PCR was the method, and the copy in TCRdb shows in-frame clones only, minus some. The sample comprises about 84,000 clones, 65% to 85% of which are singletons, and about 14% rests with the top ten. The sample comprised peripheral blood. These receptors all come from a woman of 80 years or more with acute or convalescent COVID-19.

This clone was counted a few times. This chain joins TRBV11-2 and TRBJ1-2; D might be TRBD1 (5 bases). Trimming removed 8 bases at V and 4 bases at J, with 17 bases between. The CDR3 sequence is 14 residues long. Germline CDR1 is SGHAT and CDR2 is FQNNGV. The CDR3 spells CASSSGGEGYGYTF. The DNA for the CDR3 is TGTGCCAGCTCCTCCGGGGGAGAAGGCTATGGCTACACCTTC.

The rearrangement uses TRBV7-2 and TRBJ1-5; D is uncertain. Per germline, CDR1 SGHTA and CDR2 FQGNSA. The germline V and J ends were trimmed by 1 base and 0 bases, with 4 bases remaining between them. This CDR3 contains 14 residues. The CDR3: CASSLDYSNQPQHF. CDR3 sequence (DNA): TGTGCCAGCAGCTTAGATTATAGCAATCAGCCCCAGCATTTT.

V and J are TRBV19 and TRBJ1-5; 9 bases agree with TRBD1. The CDR3 runs 16 residues. The V gene end was trimmed by 5 bases and the J gene end by 3 bases; junction bases not matched to a gene: 8. Germline V gene lookup returns CDR1 LNHDA and CDR2 SQIVND (reference sequence). DNA for the CDR3: TGTGCCAGTAGTCTCGGGACAGGGCGAAACAATCAGCCCCAGCATTTT. As protein: CASSLGTGRNNQPQHF.

The chain couples TRBV2 to TRBJ1-1; D perhaps matches TRBD1 (5 bases). Between the trimmed V and J ends, which lost 5 bases and 1 base, there was a span of 11 bases. The CDR3 is 14 residues long. Germline CDR1 reads SNHLY; CDR2 reads FYNNEI. Here the CDR3 reads CASSFGAGNTEAFF. CDR3 DNA sequence: TGTGCCAGCAGTTTTGGGGCAGGGAACACTGAAGCTTTCTTT. Using reference TRBV2 and TRBJ1-1 for the parts outside the CDR3, the full variable domain is EPEVTQTPSHQVTQMGQEVILRCVPISNHLYFYWYRQILGQKVEFLVSFYNNEISEKSEIFDDQFSVERPDGSNFTLKIRSTKLEDSAMYFCASSFGAGNTEAFFGQGTRLTVV.

The chain couples TRBV18 to TRBJ1-1, with TRBD1 matching 11 bases. The CDR3 spans 16 residues. CDR1 is KGHSH, CDR2 LQKENI, per germline. The trim removed 6 bases at V and 7 bases at J, leaving 13 bases unmatched. CDR3 sequence reads: CASSPINRDRGGEAFF. The CDR3 DNA is TGTGCCAGCTCCCCGATAAACCGGGACAGGGGGGGTGAAGCTTTCTTT.

The chain uses TRBV6-4 and TRBJ1-2, with D maybe TRBD1 (5 bases). Trimming removed 4 bases from V and 3 bases from J, with 12 bases in between. Germline CDR1 and CDR2: MRHNA and SNTAGT. This CDR3 region has 14 residues. As DNA, the CDR3 is TGTGCCAGCAGTGTTTCCCCGGGGGACTATGGCTACACCTTC. Translation gives CASSVSPGDYGYTF.

The rearrangement uses TRBV28 and TRBJ1-2; 8 nucleotides agree with TRBD1. Germline trimming cut 3 bases from V and 7 bases from J; bases unmatched to any gene: 10. This CDR3 is built from 15 residues. Per germline, CDR1 MDHEN and CDR2 SYDVKM. CDR3 DNA sequence: TGTGCCAGCAGTTTTCCAACAGGGGGATCGGTTGGCTACACCTTC. Protein product: CASSFPTGGSVGYTF.

The V and J genes are TRBV7-8 and TRBJ1-2; the match to TRBD1 covers 7 bases. Germline assignment: CDR1 SGHVS and CDR2 FQNEAQ. V shed 4 bases and J 7 bases; nucleotides not matched to a gene: 9. This CDR3 region has 14 residues. CDR3 DNA: TGTGCCAGCAGCTCGCCCGGGACAGTTCTTGGCTACACCTTC. Its protein product is CASSSPGTVLGYTF.

The chain links TRBV7-2 to TRBJ1-1, with D possibly matching TRBD1 (6 bases). The ends were cut back, 3 bases at V and 4 bases at J, with 15 bases in the middle. CDR1 SGHTA and CDR2 FQGNSA come from the germline V gene. The CDR3 is 15 amino acids. In DNA form, the CDR3 reads TGTGCCAGCAGCTTGCAAGAGCAGGGGATCACTGAAGCTTTCTTT. Its protein is CASSLQEQGITEAFF.

The gene calls are TRBV18 and TRBJ2-5; possible D gene TRBD1, 5 bases. V was trimmed by 4 bases and J by 5 bases, leaving 11 bases between them. This CDR3 comprises 13 residues. Germline V gene sequence: CDR1 KGHSH, CDR2 LQKENI. The CDR3 coding sequence is TGTGCCAGCTCACTGGACAAGGGGGAGACCCAGTACTTC. Protein sequence: CASSLDKGETQYF.

This CDR3 reads CASSELGTGFTEAFF. CDR3 DNA: TGTGCCAGCAGTGAACTGGGGACAGGGTTCACTGAAGCTTTCTTT. This chain joins TRBV6-1 and TRBJ1-1; 9 bases fit TRBD1. The length of the CDR3 is 15 residues. V gave up 2 bases and J gave up 4 bases; unmatched junction bases: 5. In germline, CDR1 is MNHNS, CDR2 SASEGT.

The chain recombines TRBV2 with TRBJ1-2, with TRBD1 matching over 8 bases. Germline loops: CDR1 SNHLY, CDR2 FYNNEI. V dropped 5 bases and J dropped 0; count of bases not matched to a gene: 2. CDR3 length: 14 residues. The CDR3 DNA reads as TGTGCCAGCAGTCCGACAGGGGCTAACTATGGCTACACCTTC. Amino acid sequence: CASSPTGANYGYTF.

This chain uses TRBV7-8 with TRBJ2-7; a possible D gene is TRBD2 (5 bases). CDR1 SGHVS and CDR2 FQNEAQ come from the germline V gene. The V end lost 3 bases, the J end lost 7 bases, and 10 bases lay between the germline ends. This CDR3 comprises 12 residues. CDR3 bases: TGTGCCAGCAGCTTTAGTCCGGGGGAGCAGTACTTC. This translates into CASSFSPGEQYF.

The chain recombines TRBV28 with TRBJ2-3; the match to TRBD2 covers 10 bases. This CDR3 comprises 16 residues. After removal of 3 bases from V and 3 bases from J, the junction contained 6 bases not matched to a gene. Germline V gives CDR1 MDHEN, CDR2 SYDVKM. The CDR3 loop reads CASSFVLAGWTDTQYF. The CDR3 DNA reads TGTGCCAGCAGTTTCGTACTAGCGGGGTGGACAGATACGCAGTATTTT.

The genes are TRBV6-2 or TRBV6-3 and TRBJ2-5; 8 nucleotides align to TRBD2. The germline gives CDR1 MNHEY, CDR2 SVGEGT. After removal of 5 bases from V and 5 bases from J, the junction contained 4 bases not matched to a gene. CDR3 length equals 13 residues. CDR3 residues: CASSRGGLETQYF. CDR3 bases: TGTGCCAGCAGTCGGGGGGGCCTGGAGACCCAGTACTTC.

V gene TRBV4-3 combines with J gene TRBJ2-7, with D unclear. V was shortened by 0 bases and J by 4 bases, with 16 bases between the two germline ends. Germline values: CDR1 LGHNA, CDR2 YSLEER. This CDR3 has 16 amino acids. CDR3 DNA sequence: TGCGCCAGCAGCCAAGATTCGGCATATTTGAGGTACGAGCAGTACTTC. Protein sequence: CASSQDSAYLRYEQYF.

This clone was seen only a few times. The genes are TRBV7-3 and TRBJ2-7; 8 positions agree with TRBD1. The CDR3 has 14 residues. Per the germline V gene, CDR1 is SGHTA and CDR2 is FQGTGA. V dropped 1 base and J dropped 3; count of bases not matched to a gene: 2. CDR3 sequence: CASSLIGQGYEQYF. The CDR3 DNA reads as TGTGCCAGCAGCTTAATCGGACAGGGCTACGAGCAGTACTTC.

The gene calls are TRBV9 and TRBJ2-2; 12 nucleotides agree with TRBD1. After removal of 4 bases from V and 5 bases from J, the junction contained 9 bases not matched to a gene. Germline CDR1 reads SGDLS; CDR2 reads YYNGEE. This CDR3 has 17 residues. The CDR3 bases are TGTGCCAGCAGCACCCGGGACAGGGGGCAGCGAACCGGGGAGCTGTTTTTT. Amino acids: CASSTRDRGQRTGELFF.

J is TRBJ2-6 and V is TRBV6-5; D possibly corresponds to TRBD2 (5 bases). The CDR3 is 13 residues long. CDR1 MNHEY and CDR2 SVGAGI come from the germline V gene. V was shortened by 10 bases and J by 2 bases, with 9 bases between the two germline ends. This CDR3 reads CAIRETGANVLTF. In DNA, the CDR3 is TGTGCCATTAGGGAGACTGGGGCCAACGTCCTGACTTTC.

The sample holds one count of this clone. V usage is TRBV6-5 and J usage is TRBJ1-6, with a possible D match to TRBD1 (6 bases). V was cut by 7 bases and J by 6 bases, with 10 bases left in between. Germline V lookup: CDR1 MNHEY, CDR2 SVGAGI. The CDR3 length is 13 residues. The CDR3 loop reads CASKQGGNSPLHF. As DNA, the CDR3 is TGTGCCAGCAAACAGGGTGGTAATTCACCCCTCCACTTT.

J is TRBJ2-2 and V is TRBV7-9; D is ambiguous. Germline CDR1 is SEHNR and CDR2 is FQNEAQ (reference sequence). Trimming took 5 bases from V and 7 from J, leaving 17 bases between them. CDR3 length equals 15 residues. The chain's CDR3 is CASSPSRVVHGELFF. The CDR3 DNA is TGTGCCAGCAGCCCTTCCCGGGTGGTTCACGGGGAGCTGTTTTTT.